Listed below are T cell receptor beta chains from one sample, sequenced in a study of PD-L1 blockade in urothelial cancer. Assay: immunoSEQ multiplex PCR; the TCRdb copy retains only in-frame clones and omits some. The table lists 43,000 or so clones, 75% to 85% of them singletons. This specimen consisted of PBMCs, obtained around atezolizumab (anti-PD-L1) treatment. The source is a man aged 55-75 years with urothelial cancer. Each CDR3 is given with its conserved first and last residue. Each record gives: CDR3 DNA, CDR3 protein, D gene, V gene, J gene, clone size. The D gene is left open where the match is weak. Rows give clone size only sometimes, using once, few, many, or a class for an expanded clone.

CDR3nt: TGTGCCAGCAGCTTAAAGGGGACAGGGACCTACAATGAGCAGTTCTTC
CDR3aa: CASSLKGTGTYNEQFF
d_gene: TRBD1
v_gene: TRBV7-2
j_gene: TRBJ2-1
abundance: -

CDR3nt: TGTGCCAGCAGCTTAGGGACAGGGACGATATACGAGCAGTACTTC
CDR3aa: CASSLGTGTIYEQYF
d_gene: TRBD1
v_gene: TRBV7-2
j_gene: TRBJ2-7
abundance: -

CDR3nt: TGTGCCAGCAGTTTATCTAGGACAGGGGGCAGTGGTTGGCAGTACTTC
CDR3aa: CASSLSRTGGSGWQYF
d_gene: TRBD1
v_gene: TRBV28
j_gene: TRBJ2-7
abundance: few

CDR3nt: TGTGCCAGCAGTGTCCCCCGGGACAGGCTAAGGGTCACCTCCTACAATGAGCAGTTCTTC
CDR3aa: CASSVPRDRLRVTSYNEQFF
d_gene: TRBD1
v_gene: TRBV6-4
j_gene: TRBJ2-1
abundance: medium-sized

CDR3nt: TGTGCCAGCAGCCCCCGGACAGGAAACGCCCTGTACAATGAGCAGTTCTTC
CDR3aa: CASSPRTGNALYNEQFF
d_gene: TRBD1
v_gene: TRBV7-6
j_gene: TRBJ2-1
abundance: -

CDR3nt: TGTGCTAGTGGTTTGGATAGCGGGAGAGGTGATACGCAGTATTTT
CDR3aa: CASGLDSGRGDTQYF
d_gene: TRBD2
v_gene: TRBV12-5
j_gene: TRBJ2-3
abundance: -

CDR3nt: TGTGCCAGCAGCCCCTTCGGAGCGGGAGCCAATGAGCAGTTCTTC
CDR3aa: CASSPFGAGANEQFF
d_gene: TRBD2
v_gene: TRBV7-8
j_gene: TRBJ2-1
abundance: -

CDR3nt: TGTGCCAGCAGTCCCGGGACAGGGGGCTTCTTCGACACTGAAGCTTTCTTT
CDR3aa: CASSPGTGGFFDTEAFF
d_gene: TRBD1
v_gene: TRBV28
j_gene: TRBJ1-1
abundance: -

CDR3nt: TGTGCCAGCAGTGAGAGGACAGCATACAATGAGCAGTTCTTC
CDR3aa: CASSERTAYNEQFF
d_gene: -
v_gene: TRBV6-1
j_gene: TRBJ2-1
abundance: -

CDR3nt: TGCGCCAGCAGACCGACAGAAATGGATGGCTACACCTTC
CDR3aa: CASRPTEMDGYTF
d_gene: -
v_gene: TRBV5-1
j_gene: TRBJ1-2
abundance: -

CDR3nt: TGTGCCAGCTTAGGTGATCGGGCCAGGGGATCGTTCGGCTATGGCTACACCTTC
CDR3aa: CASLGDRARGSFGYGYTF
d_gene: -
v_gene: TRBV19
j_gene: TRBJ1-2
abundance: few

CDR3nt: TGTGCCTGGTACGACAGGGTTTATGGCTACACCTTC
CDR3aa: CAWYDRVYGYTF
d_gene: TRBD1
v_gene: TRBV30
j_gene: TRBJ1-2
abundance: once

CDR3nt: TGTGCCAGTAGTCCGATGTGGGGCCACGAGCAGTACTTC
CDR3aa: CASSPMWGHEQYF
d_gene: -
v_gene: TRBV19
j_gene: TRBJ2-7
abundance: -

CDR3nt: TGCAGCGTTGAAGTGAGAGAGCGGGCCTACGAGCAGTACTTC
CDR3aa: CSVEVRERAYEQYF
d_gene: -
v_gene: TRBV29-1
j_gene: TRBJ2-7
abundance: -

CDR3nt: TGTGCCATCAGTCAACAGGGGGCAGGGGAAAAACTGTTTTTT
CDR3aa: CAISQQGAGEKLFF
d_gene: TRBD1
v_gene: TRBV10-3
j_gene: TRBJ1-4
abundance: -

CDR3nt: TGTGCCAGCAGGAAGGAGAGCCAAGAGACCCAGTACTTC
CDR3aa: CASRKESQETQYF
d_gene: -
v_gene: TRBV6-1
j_gene: TRBJ2-5
abundance: -

CDR3nt: TGTGCCAGCAGTATCATGGACAGGGCGGACACTGAAGCTTTCTTT
CDR3aa: CASSIMDRADTEAFF
d_gene: TRBD1
v_gene: TRBV7-2
j_gene: TRBJ1-1
abundance: -

CDR3nt: TGTGCCAGTAGTATCCCCCTAGCGGGAGTGAGGTTGACAGATACGCAGTATTTT
CDR3aa: CASSIPLAGVRLTDTQYF
d_gene: TRBD2
v_gene: TRBV19
j_gene: TRBJ2-3
abundance: -

CDR3nt: TGTGCCAGCAGAGTTAACAGGGGTACTGAAGCTTTCTTT
CDR3aa: CASRVNRGTEAFF
d_gene: TRBD1
v_gene: TRBV2
j_gene: TRBJ1-1
abundance: -